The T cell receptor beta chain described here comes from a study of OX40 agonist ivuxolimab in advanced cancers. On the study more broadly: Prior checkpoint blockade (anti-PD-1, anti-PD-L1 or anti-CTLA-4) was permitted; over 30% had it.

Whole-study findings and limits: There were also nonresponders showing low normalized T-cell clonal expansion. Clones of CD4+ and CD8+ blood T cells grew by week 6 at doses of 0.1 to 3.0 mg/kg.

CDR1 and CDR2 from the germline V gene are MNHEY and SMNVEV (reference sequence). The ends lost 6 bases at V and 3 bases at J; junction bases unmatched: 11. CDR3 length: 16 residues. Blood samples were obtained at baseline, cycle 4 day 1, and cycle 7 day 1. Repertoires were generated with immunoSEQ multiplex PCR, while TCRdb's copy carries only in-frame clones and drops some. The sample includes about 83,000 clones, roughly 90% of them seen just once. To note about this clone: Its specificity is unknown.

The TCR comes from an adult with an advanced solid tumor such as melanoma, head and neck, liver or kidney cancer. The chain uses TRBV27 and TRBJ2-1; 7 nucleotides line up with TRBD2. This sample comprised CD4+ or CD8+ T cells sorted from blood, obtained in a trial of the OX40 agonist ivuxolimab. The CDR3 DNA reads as TGTGCCAGCAGCCCCATTGGGAGCGGGGACTACAATGAGCAGTTCTTC. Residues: CASSPIGSGDYNEQFF.